This T cell receptor (beta chain) was identified in a study of T cell changes during pregnancy in multiple sclerosis. Here immunoSEQ multiplex PCR was the method, and the copy in TCRdb shows in-frame clones only, minus some. The table lists roughly 100,000 clones, roughly 92% of them singletons. With 5 bases removed from V and 6 bases from J, the gap between germline ends came to 20 bases. The CDR3 loop spans 16 amino acids. Germline V gives CDR1 SGHTA, CDR2 FQGTGA. The chain combines TRBV7-3 with TRBJ2-1; D possibly corresponds to TRBD2 (7 bases). This receptor was taken from a female donor with multiple sclerosis, enrolled in a pregnancy study. This sample comprised peripheral blood, obtained after pregnancy. CDR3 DNA: TGTGCCAGCAGCCCCCCGGGGGCGGGAGCAGGCAATGAGCAGTTCTTC. It encodes CASSPPGAGAGNEQFF.